This T cell receptor beta chain is drawn from a study of CD8 T cells in Susac syndrome. cDNA came from roughly 0.53 to 1 ug RNA primed by random hexamers. MiXCR was run by TCRdb on the immunoSEQ multiplex PCR reads, yielding one entry per CDR3 protein. The sample consists of around 99,000 distinct CDR3 sequences, roughly 95% of them appearing once. Germline V CDR1 and CDR2: LGHDT, YNNKEL (reference sequence). Germline trimming cut 3 bases from V and 8 bases from J; bases unmatched to any gene: 8. The CDR3 has 14 residues. The chain couples TRBV3-1 to TRBJ2-5; 8 positions agree with TRBD1. The specimen was CD4+ T cells from PBMCs. The sequence derives from a human donor in good health. CDR3 DNA sequence: TGTGCCAGCAGCCACAGGGGGCTGTTTGGAACCCAGTACTTC. This sequence encodes CASSHRGLFGTQYF.